Shown below are 28 T cell receptor beta chains from a single sample sequenced in a study of cytomegalovirus exposure and HLA in healthy donors. Researchers ran the PCR with 60 Vbeta and 13 Jbeta primers. Clones were read by immunoSEQ multiplex PCR, and TCRdb kept only the in-frame ones, dropping some. The sample holds 110,000 or so clones, 65% to 80% seen once. The sequencing sample was made of PBMCs. These receptors were collected from a female donor in good health and CMV-seronegative.

The gene calls are TRBV27 and TRBJ1-1; 10 bases are shared with TRBD1. The CDR3 sequence is 15 residues long. Germline CDR1 MNHEY, CDR2 SMNVEV (reference sequence). Trimming at V came to 7 bases and at J to 4 bases, leaving 9 bases not matched to a gene. The chain's CDR3 is CASKRQGAKGTEAFF. The CDR3 nucleotides are TGTGCCAGCAAGAGACAGGGGGCGAAGGGCACTGAAGCTTTCTTT.

The chain has TRBV19 and TRBJ1-1; tentative D call: TRBD1 (5 bases). This CDR3 spans 15 amino acids. The germline V gene has CDR1 LNHDA and CDR2 SQIVND (reference sequence). The V and J ends lost 7 bases and 1 base respectively, with 16 bases between them. The CDR3 reads CASTRLRAANTEAFF. CDR3 nucleotides: TGTGCCAGTACCCGACTCAGGGCCGCGAACACTGAAGCTTTCTTT.

This chain joins TRBV5-6 and TRBJ1-5; D gene ambiguous. Germline V lookup: CDR1 SGHDT, CDR2 YYEEEE. V was trimmed by 0 bases and J by 5 bases, leaving 24 bases between them. This CDR3 has 19 amino acids. CDR3 residues: CASSLASSGGRDRDQPQHF. DNA for the CDR3: TGTGCCAGCAGCTTGGCTAGTTCCGGTGGTCGCGATCGAGATCAGCCCCAGCATTTT.

The CDR3 protein is CASSYDTGVTTEAFF. The CDR3 DNA sequence: TGTGCCAGCAGTTACGACACAGGGGTAACGACTGAAGCTTTCTTT. The chain uses TRBV6-5 and TRBJ1-1, with 7 positions matching TRBD1. J was trimmed by 5 bases and V by 2 bases; bases with no gene match: 8. The CDR3 is made up of 15 amino acids. Germline assignment: CDR1 MNHEY and CDR2 SVGAGI.

V is TRBV4-2 and J is TRBJ2-5; 7 bases align to TRBD2. This CDR3 comprises 15 residues. CDR1 LGHNA and CDR2 YNFKEQ come from the germline V gene. The V gene end was trimmed by 3 bases and the J gene end by 4 bases; junction bases not matched to a gene: 8. This CDR3 is CASSQGRGTGETQYF. The DNA for the CDR3 is TGTGCCAGCAGCCAGGGGCGGGGGACGGGAGAGACCCAGTACTTC.

This rearrangement joins TRBV9 to TRBJ2-5, with 7 bases matching TRBD2. The V gene end was trimmed by 3 bases and the J gene end by 5 bases; junction bases not matched to a gene: 10. The CDR3 is made up of 15 amino acids. CDR1 and CDR2 (germline): SGDLS, YYNGEE. The CDR3 nucleotides read TGTGCCAGCAGCGGGAGCGGGGCGGTAGGGGAGACCCAGTACTTC. Residues: CASSGSGAVGETQYF.

This chain joins TRBV5-4 and TRBJ2-7; D is perhaps TRBD2 (7 bases). CDR1 and CDR2 from the germline V gene are SGHNT and YYREEE (reference sequence). V lost 0 bases and J 1 base, leaving 17 bases between the germline ends. CDR3 length: 17 residues. Written as DNA, the CDR3 is TGTGCCAGCAGCTTGGCCAGGGGCGGGGGTCGTTCCTACGAGCAGTACTTC. Translated: CASSLARGGGRSYEQYF.

This clone appeared a single time. The rearrangement joins TRBV29-1 to TRBJ1-5; 7 nucleotides agree with TRBD1. Germline CDR1 and CDR2: SQVTM and ANQGSEA. The trim removed 5 bases at V and 0 bases at J, leaving 10 bases unmatched. The CDR3 loop spans 16 amino acids. As DNA, the CDR3 is TGCAGCGTTTTATTAACAGGGGCTGGTAGCAATCAGCCCCAGCATTTT. Translating it yields CSVLLTGAGSNQPQHF.

This chain links TRBV19 with TRBJ2-1; TRBD1 matches 10 bases. The CDR3 sequence is 17 residues long. V shed 5 bases, J shed 7 bases, and the junction held 14 bases outside the gene matches. Germline V gives CDR1 LNHDA, CDR2 SQIVND (reference sequence). In DNA, the CDR3 is TGTGCCAGTAGTCGGGACAGGGGTTTTGCGGAAAGGAATGAGCAGTTCTTC. Protein sequence: CASSRDRGFAERNEQFF.

This chain uses TRBV7-9 with TRBJ2-3; 10 bases match TRBD2. Germline V gene lookup returns CDR1 SEHNR and CDR2 FQNEAQ (reference sequence). V dropped 4 bases and J dropped 2; count of bases not matched to a gene: 9. The CDR3 has 17 amino acids. CDR3 coding DNA: TGTGCCAGCAGCTCCATCCAGCGGGGGGGCCCCACAGATACGCAGTATTTT. Translating it yields CASSSIQRGGPTDTQYF.

V and J are TRBV2 and TRBJ2-5; D may be TRBD1 (6 bases). CDR1 SNHLY and CDR2 FYNNEI come from the germline V gene. Deletions cut 8 bases from V and 4 bases from J, with 11 bases between. CDR3 length equals 12 residues. Here the CDR3 DNA reads TGTGCCAGCTCCAGGGGCTCAGAGACCCAGTACTTC. Its protein product is CASSRGSETQYF. Full variable domain (rest looked up from reference TRBV2 and TRBJ2-5): EPEVTQTPSHQVTQMGQEVILRCVPISNHLYFYWYRQILGQKVEFLVSFYNNEISEKSEIFDDQFSVERPDGSNFTLKIRSTKLEDSAMYFCASSRGSETQYFGPGTRLLVL.

The chain is built from TRBV18 and TRBJ2-3, with 8 positions matching TRBD1. The CDR3 extends over 16 amino acids. The germline CDR1 and CDR2 sequences are KGHSH and LQKENI. V dropped 3 bases and J dropped 5; count of bases not matched to a gene: 10. As DNA, the CDR3 is TGTGCCAGCTCACCTAAAACCCTCGACAGGGGAGATACGCAGTATTTT. Translated, it gives CASSPKTLDRGDTQYF.

Remarks on this clone: The sample has other DNA sequences that encode this CDR3 too. The V gene is TRBV7-9, the J gene TRBJ1-2; 8 bases map to TRBD1. This CDR3 contains 16 residues. V trimming: 4 bases; J trimming: 4 bases; junction bases outside the gene matches: 11. The germline V gene has CDR1 SEHNR and CDR2 FQNEAQ (reference sequence). The CDR3 reads CASSSLWTGTIYGYTF. CDR3 nucleotide sequence: TGTGCCAGCAGCTCCCTTTGGACAGGGACCATCTATGGCTACACCTTC.

The chain couples TRBV15 to TRBJ2-5; 7 bases line up with TRBD1. V dropped 1 base and J dropped 5; count of bases not matched to a gene: 10. This CDR3 has 16 residues. Germline CDR1 reads LNHNV; CDR2 reads YYDKDF (reference sequence). The CDR3 spells CATSRARGPTGETQYF. CDR3 nucleotide sequence: TGTGCCACCAGCAGAGCTCGGGGACCGACAGGGGAGACCCAGTACTTC.

This chain joins TRBV5-4 and TRBJ1-3, with 8 bases matching TRBD1. V gave up 0 bases and J gave up 2 bases; unmatched junction bases: 4. The CDR3 is 16 residues long. Germline values: CDR1 SGHNT, CDR2 YYREEE (reference sequence). CDR3 bases: TGTGCCAGCAGCTTGGGGGCAGGGGGCACTGGAAACACCATATATTTT. It codes for CASSLGAGGTGNTIYF.

A few counts support this clone. The chain combines TRBV5-1 with TRBJ2-5; TRBD2 matches 14 bases. The CDR3 consists of 16 residues. V gave up 3 bases and J gave up 5 bases; unmatched junction bases: 6. The germline gives CDR1 SGHRS, CDR2 YFSETQ. The CDR3 is CASSSRLAGGRETQYF. DNA of the CDR3: TGCGCCAGCAGCTCCAGACTAGCGGGGGGGCGGGAGACCCAGTACTTC.

The chain links TRBV7-9 to TRBJ2-7, with 7 bases lining up with TRBD1. Germline trimming cut 4 bases from V and 2 bases from J; bases unmatched to any gene: 5. This CDR3 contains 14 residues. The germline V gene encodes CDR1 SEHNR and CDR2 FQNEAQ (reference sequence). The CDR3 DNA sequence: TGTGCCAGCAGCTCGCACGGGACAGCCTACGAGCAGTACTTC. It is translated as CASSSHGTAYEQYF.

The V and J genes are TRBV30 and TRBJ2-6; D not certain. V was cut by 2 bases and J by 4 bases, with 6 bases left in between. Germline loops: CDR1 GTSNPN, CDR2 SVGIG (reference sequence). The CDR3 is 13 amino acids. In DNA, the CDR3 is TGTGCCTGGAGTACGACAGGGGCCAACGTCCTGACTTTC. Residues: CAWSTTGANVLTF. Filled out from reference TRBV30 and TRBJ2-6, the complete variable domain reads SQTIHQWPATLVQPVGSPLSLECTVEGTSNPNLYWYRQAAGRGLQLLFYSVGIGQISSEVPQNLSASRPQDRQFILSSKKLLLSDSGFYLCAWSTTGANVLTFGAGSRLTVL.

The chain joins TRBV7-3 to TRBJ1-5; 8 nucleotides agree with TRBD1. V shed 5 bases, J shed 6 bases, and the junction held 3 bases outside the gene matches. Germline CDR1 is SGHTA and CDR2 is FQGTGA. The CDR3 is made up of 13 amino acids. The chain's CDR3 is CASSLTGGQPQHF. CDR3 bases: TGTGCCAGCAGCCTCACAGGGGGTCAGCCCCAGCATTTT.

This sequence joins TRBV25-1 and TRBJ2-7; 8 bases match TRBD2. The J segment lost 3 bases and the V segment lost 1 base, leaving 5 bases of the junction unmatched. CDR1 and CDR2 from the germline V gene are MGHDK and SYGVNS. This CDR3 spans 15 amino acids. The CDR3 DNA reads TGTGCCAGCAGTGAATCGGGAGGGGACGGCTACGAGCAGTACTTC. Its protein product is CASSESGGDGYEQYF.

As for this clone: The CDR3 end shows no conserved phenylalanine or tryptophan, and so a read error is likely. Because the CDR3's place on the DNA is in doubt, the DNA is left out and the CDR3 is given as listed by TCRdb. The sample has other DNA sequences that encode this CDR3 too. The chain links TRBV5-1 to TRBJ1-4; the table names TRBD1, a call not compared with the DNA. From its first to its last residue, the CDR3 has 9 amino acids. Germline V CDR1 and CDR2: SGHRS, YFSETQ. The CDR3 spells CASGGGGPV.

The chain carries TRBV7-2 and TRBJ2-7; 7 nucleotides agree with TRBD2. Germline CDR1 and CDR2: SGHTA and FQGNSA. CDR3 length equals 15 residues. V was clipped by 4 bases and J by 1 base; unmatched bases: 7. DNA of the CDR3: TGTGCCAGCAGCTCCCTTAGCGGGTGGTCCTACGAGCAGTACTTC. This translates into CASSSLSGWSYEQYF. The variable domain in full, with the rest retrieved from reference TRBV7-2 and TRBJ2-7, is GAGVSQSPSNKVTEKGKDVELRCDPISGHTALYWYRQSLGQGLEFLIYFQGNSAPDKSGLPSDRFSAERTGGSVSTLTIQRTQQEDSAVYLCASSSLSGWSYEQYFGPGTRLTVT.

The genes are TRBV7-6 and TRBJ1-5; 7 bases map to TRBD1. The germline CDR1 and CDR2 sequences are SGHVS and FNYEAQ. Trimming cost V 2 bases and J 7 bases; bases outside gene matches: 2. CDR3 length: 13 residues. CDR3 sequence (DNA): TGTGCCAGCAGCTTACAGGGGGACCAGCCCCAGCATTTT. Protein product: CASSLQGDQPQHF.

J is TRBJ1-1 and V is TRBV6-6; D not certain. This CDR3 comprises 14 residues. Trimming removed 2 bases from V and 4 bases from J, with 11 bases in between. Germline V CDR1 and CDR2: MNHNY, SVGAGI (reference sequence). The CDR3 sequence: CASSYHREGTEAFF. The CDR3 DNA follows: TGTGCCAGCAGTTACCACCGGGAGGGCACTGAAGCTTTCTTT.

The chain links TRBV18 to TRBJ1-1; D uncertain. Germline V gene sequence: CDR1 KGHSH, CDR2 LQKENI. V gave up 0 bases and J gave up 1 base, with 3 bases separating them. The CDR3 is 13 residues long. The CDR3 coding sequence is TGTGCCAGCTCACCACCGGCGAACACTGAAGCTTTCTTT. It yields the protein CASSPPANTEAFF.

This clone was observed a handful of times. Other DNA sequences within the sample encode an identical CDR3. The chain uses TRBV5-6 and TRBJ2-7; 9 nucleotides line up with TRBD1. V lost 0 bases, J lost 2 bases, and 3 bases stayed unmatched. Germline values: CDR1 SGHDT, CDR2 YYEEEE. The CDR3 runs to 15 residues. DNA for the CDR3: TGTGCCAGCAGCTTGGCCGGGACAGGGACCTACGAGCAGTACTTC. Protein sequence: CASSLAGTGTYEQYF. The full variable domain, rest sourced from reference TRBV5-6 and TRBJ2-7, is DAGVTQSPTHLIKTRGQQVTLRCSPKSGHDTVSWYQQALGQGPQFIFQYYEEEERQRGNFPDRFSGHQFPNYSSELNVNALLLGDSALYLCASSLAGTGTYEQYFGPGTRLTVT.

This rearrangement joins TRBV9 to TRBJ1-2, with 8 bases that match TRBD1. There are 15 residues in the CDR3. Germline V gives CDR1 SGDLS, CDR2 YYNGEE. The ends lost 0 bases at V and 4 bases at J; junction bases unmatched: 5. The CDR3 here is CASSVERDRTYGYTF. The CDR3 coding sequence is TGTGCCAGCAGCGTAGAGAGGGACAGGACCTATGGCTACACCTTC.

The chain is built from TRBV27 and TRBJ1-3, with D possibly matching TRBD1 (5 bases). This CDR3 has 13 amino acids. V lost 6 bases and J lost 4, with 10 bases in between. CDR1 and CDR2 from the germline V gene are MNHEY and SMNVEV (reference sequence). CDR3 in DNA: TGTGCCAGCAGGTCTTCAGGGGGAAACACCATATATTTT. Amino acids: CASRSSGGNTIYF.